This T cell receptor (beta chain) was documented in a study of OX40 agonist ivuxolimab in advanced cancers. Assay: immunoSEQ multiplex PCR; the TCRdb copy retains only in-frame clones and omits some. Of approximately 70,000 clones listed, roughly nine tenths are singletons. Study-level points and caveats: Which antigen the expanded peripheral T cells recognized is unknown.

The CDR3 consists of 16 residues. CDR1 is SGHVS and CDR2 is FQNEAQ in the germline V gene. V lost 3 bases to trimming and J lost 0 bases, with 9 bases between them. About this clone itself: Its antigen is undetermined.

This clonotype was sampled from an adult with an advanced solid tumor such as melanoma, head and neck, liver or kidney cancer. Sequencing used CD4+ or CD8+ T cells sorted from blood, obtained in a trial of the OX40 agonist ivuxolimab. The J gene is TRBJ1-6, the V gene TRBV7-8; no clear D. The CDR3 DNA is TGTGCCAGCAGCTTTGGACCGGACTCCTATAATTCACCCCTCCACTTT. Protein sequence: CASSFGPDSYNSPLHF.